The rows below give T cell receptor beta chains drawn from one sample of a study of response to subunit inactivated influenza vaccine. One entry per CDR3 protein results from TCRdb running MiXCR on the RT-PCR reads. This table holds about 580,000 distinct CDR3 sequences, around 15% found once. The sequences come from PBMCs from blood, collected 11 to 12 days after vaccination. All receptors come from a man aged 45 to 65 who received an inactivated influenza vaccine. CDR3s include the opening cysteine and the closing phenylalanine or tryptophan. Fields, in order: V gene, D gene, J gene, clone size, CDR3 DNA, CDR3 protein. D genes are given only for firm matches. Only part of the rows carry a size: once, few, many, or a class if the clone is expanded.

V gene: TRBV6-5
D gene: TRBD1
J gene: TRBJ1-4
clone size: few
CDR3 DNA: TGTGCCAGCAGTACTGGACAGGGGGTACGGGAAAAACTGTTTTTT
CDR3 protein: CASSTGQGVREKLFF

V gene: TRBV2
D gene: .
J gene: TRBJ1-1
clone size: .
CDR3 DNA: TGTGCCAGCAGTGAAGCAGGGTTGAACACTGAAGCTTTCTTT
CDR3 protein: CASSEAGLNTEAFF

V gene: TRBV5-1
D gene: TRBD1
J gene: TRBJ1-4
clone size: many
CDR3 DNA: TGCGCCAGCAGCTTAAATATTCCGGGACAGGGAGATGAAAAACTGTTTTTT
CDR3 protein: CASSLNIPGQGDEKLFF

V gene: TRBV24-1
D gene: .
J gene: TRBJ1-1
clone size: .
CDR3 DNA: TGTGCCACCAGTGTAGAGGGGAACACTGAAGCTTTCTTT
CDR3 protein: CATSVEGNTEAFF

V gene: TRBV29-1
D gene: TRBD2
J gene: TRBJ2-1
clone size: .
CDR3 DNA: TGCAGCGTTGAAGGTACCGGACTAGCGGGGACCCACAATGAGCAGTTCTTC
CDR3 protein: CSVEGTGLAGTHNEQFF

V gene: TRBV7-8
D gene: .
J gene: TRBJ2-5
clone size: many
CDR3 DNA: TGTGCCAGCAGCTTAGCGTGGGGCAAAGGGACCCAGTACTTC
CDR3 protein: CASSLAWGKGTQYF

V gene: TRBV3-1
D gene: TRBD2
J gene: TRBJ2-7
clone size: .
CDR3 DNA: TGTGCCAGCAGCCTTACGGCTAGCGGGGGGGGTGAGCAGTACTTC
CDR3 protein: CASSLTASGGGEQYF

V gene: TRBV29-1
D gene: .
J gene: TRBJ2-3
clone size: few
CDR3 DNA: TGCAGCGTTTACGCAGATACGCAGTATTTT
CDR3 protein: CSVYADTQYF

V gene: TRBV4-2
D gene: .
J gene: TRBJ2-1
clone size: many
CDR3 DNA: TGTGCCAGCAGCCCCGGGGCCATTGATGCTGAGCAGTTCTTC
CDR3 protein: CASSPGAIDAEQFF

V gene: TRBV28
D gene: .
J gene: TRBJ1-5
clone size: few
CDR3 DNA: TGTGCCACCGACCCGGCGGGTAGCAATCAGCCCCAGCATTTT
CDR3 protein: CATDPAGSNQPQHF

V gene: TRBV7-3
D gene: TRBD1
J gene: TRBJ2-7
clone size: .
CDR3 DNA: TGTGCCAGCAGCCCTGAAAGGGGACAGTCCTACGAGCAGTACTTC
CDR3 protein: CASSPERGQSYEQYF

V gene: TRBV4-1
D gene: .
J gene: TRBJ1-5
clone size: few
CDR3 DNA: TGCGCCAGCAGCCAAGTAATAGGGGCGGGACAGCCCCAGCATTTT
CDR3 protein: CASSQVIGAGQPQHF